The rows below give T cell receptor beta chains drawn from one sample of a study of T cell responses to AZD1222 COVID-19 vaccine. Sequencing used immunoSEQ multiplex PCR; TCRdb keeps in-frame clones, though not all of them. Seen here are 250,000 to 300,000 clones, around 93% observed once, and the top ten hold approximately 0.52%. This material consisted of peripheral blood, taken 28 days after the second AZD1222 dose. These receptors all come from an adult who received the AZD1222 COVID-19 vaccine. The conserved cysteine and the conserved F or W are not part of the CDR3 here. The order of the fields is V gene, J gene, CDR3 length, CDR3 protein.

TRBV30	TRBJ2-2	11	AWSVTRPGELF
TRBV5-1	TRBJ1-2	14	ASSLDVGIDDYGYT
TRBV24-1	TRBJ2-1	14	ATSDPPGRRANEQF
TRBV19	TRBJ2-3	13	ASDGGVAGTDTQY
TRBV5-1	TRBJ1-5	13	ASSLGGTGGQPQH
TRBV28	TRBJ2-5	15	ASRGSSSGGFRETQY
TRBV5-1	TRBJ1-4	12	ASSSDVFQEKLF
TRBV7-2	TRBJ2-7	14	ASSLGGGGRSYEQY
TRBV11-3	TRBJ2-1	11	ASRASGGNEQF
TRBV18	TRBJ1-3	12	ASSPQVEGNTIY
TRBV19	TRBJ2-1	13	ASSTRVSSYNEQF
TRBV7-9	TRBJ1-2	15	ASTRTSLRVANYGYT
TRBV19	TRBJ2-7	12	ASSRRSSSYEQY
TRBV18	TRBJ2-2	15	ASSPRQGAERTGELF
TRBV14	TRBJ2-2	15	ASSPTGAGGGTGELF
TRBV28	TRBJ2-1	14	ASSRDRDRRINEQF
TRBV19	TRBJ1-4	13	ASSMGAAGNEKLF
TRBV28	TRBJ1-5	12	ASSLQGGNQPQH
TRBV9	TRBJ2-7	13	ASCITGLTAYEQY
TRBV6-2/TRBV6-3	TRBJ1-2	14	ASSSRPDRMQPGYT
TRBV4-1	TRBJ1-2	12	ASSQRPAFYGYT
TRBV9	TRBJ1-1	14	ASTQSPSDRATEAF
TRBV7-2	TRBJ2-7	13	ASTPVGGSSYEQY
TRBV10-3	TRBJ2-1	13	AISPASGKYNEQF
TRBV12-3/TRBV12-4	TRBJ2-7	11	ASSLRLPYEQY
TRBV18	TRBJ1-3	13	ASSPDGRSGNTIY
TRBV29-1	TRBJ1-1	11	SVVVWMNTEAF
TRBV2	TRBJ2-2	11	ASSEENTGELF
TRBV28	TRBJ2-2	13	ASSFGGQHTGELF
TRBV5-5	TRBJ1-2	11	ASSWDREGGYT
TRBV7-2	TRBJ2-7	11	ASSSGLLYEQY
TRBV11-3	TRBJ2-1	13	ASSASGGANNEQF
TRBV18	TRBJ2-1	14	ASSQGGTGPSNEQF
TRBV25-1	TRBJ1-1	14	ASGQGAGEMNTEAF
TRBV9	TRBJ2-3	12	ASSVDAFTDTQY
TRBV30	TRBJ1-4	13	AWSWGRASNEKLF